These 15 T cell receptor beta chains share one sample of origin, sequenced in a study of cytomegalovirus exposure and HLA in healthy donors. The study ran its PCR with 60 Vbeta and 13 Jbeta primers. Profiled with immunoSEQ multiplex PCR; TCRdb holds only in-frame clones, not every one. This table has some 95,000 clones, approximately 77% appearing once. The specimen was PBMCs. Source of these receptors: a woman between 40 and 50 years old in good health and CMV-seronegative.

This clone occurred a few times. The rearrangement links TRBV4-2 to TRBJ1-6; the match to TRBD1 covers 8 bases. This CDR3 comprises 18 residues. V dropped 0 bases and J dropped 3; count of bases not matched to a gene: 7. Germline V lookup: CDR1 LGHNA, CDR2 YNFKEQ. The CDR3 DNA reads as TGTGCCAGCAGCCAAGAGATCCCGGGACAGGACTATAATTCACCCCTCCACTTT. It specifies CASSQEIPGQDYNSPLHF.

The chain carries TRBV6-1 and TRBJ1-2, with TRBD1 as a possible D gene (5 bases). V was clipped by 2 bases and J by 6 bases, with 13 bases between them. CDR1 is MNHNS and CDR2 is SASEGT in the germline V gene. CDR3 length: 14 residues. CDR3 sequence: CASSERGGGDGYTF. The CDR3 nucleotides are TGTGCCAGCAGTGAAAGGGGTGGAGGGGATGGCTACACCTTC.

V gene TRBV10-2 combines with J gene TRBJ1-2; 7 bases align to TRBD1. The CDR3 consists of 17 residues. CDR1 and CDR2 (germline): WSHSY, SAAADI. With 5 bases clipped from V and 0 bases from J, the junction kept 12 bases outside the gene matches. This CDR3 reads CASSPNPRQGANYGYTF. The CDR3 DNA sequence: TGCGCCAGCAGTCCAAACCCCCGACAGGGAGCTAACTATGGCTACACCTTC.

The count of this clone is one. CDR3 bases: TGTGCCAGCAGCTTAAACAGGGGTAGGAATGAAAAACTGTTTTTT. This encodes CASSLNRGRNEKLFF. V gene TRBV5-4 combines with J gene TRBJ1-4; 7 bases map to TRBD1. CDR1 is SGHNT and CDR2 is YYREEE in the germline V gene (reference sequence). The CDR3 spans 15 residues. Trimming took 2 bases from V and 5 from J; bases not matched to a gene: 6.

The rearrangement links TRBV2 to TRBJ1-5; 8 nucleotides agree with TRBD1. The length of the CDR3 is 14 residues. The germline CDR1 and CDR2 sequences are SNHLY and FYNNEI. V was pared by 5 bases and J by 7 bases, with 7 bases of the junction left unmatched. Written as DNA, the CDR3 is TGTGCCAGCAGTAACGACAGGGGTTACCAGCCCCAGCATTTT. As protein: CASSNDRGYQPQHF.

This clone occurred once. V gene TRBV7-6 combines with J gene TRBJ1-1; D not certain. The CDR3 has 14 residues. The V gene lost 4 bases and the J gene lost 1 base, with 10 bases spanning the gap. Germline V gene sequence: CDR1 SGHVS, CDR2 FNYEAQ. The CDR3 region is CASSSSRGNTEAFF. CDR3 in DNA: TGTGCCAGCAGCTCGAGTCGGGGGAACACTGAAGCTTTCTTT.

The V call is TRBV19, the J call TRBJ2-3; D gene ambiguous. Germline V CDR1 and CDR2: LNHDA, SQIVND (reference sequence). With 1 base removed from V and 4 bases from J, the gap between germline ends came to 6 bases. The CDR3 is 13 amino acids. The CDR3 spells CASSIVTSDTQYF. The CDR3, as DNA: TGTGCCAGTAGTATAGTAACTTCAGATACGCAGTATTTT.

V is TRBV12-5 and J is TRBJ2-5; 12 bases agree with TRBD1. CDR1 LGHNT and CDR2 FRNRAP come from the germline V gene. With V trimmed by 7 bases and J by 3 bases, 9 bases remained unmatched. This CDR3 spans 16 amino acids. The CDR3 is CASAKGTGGAEETQYF. CDR3 bases: TGTGCTAGTGCTAAAGGGACAGGGGGCGCGGAAGAGACCCAGTACTTC.

This clone turned up a few times. The chain employs TRBV9 and TRBJ2-1, with 13 bases fitting TRBD2. Unmatched junction bases numbered 4, after V lost 0 bases and J lost 7 bases. Germline V gene data show CDR1 as SGDLS and CDR2 as YYNGEE. This CDR3 contains 16 residues. The CDR3 coding sequence is TGTGCCAGCAGCGTAGAGTTGGGACTAGCGGGGAATGAGCAGTTCTTC. Translated: CASSVELGLAGNEQFF.

This sequence joins TRBV6-5 and TRBJ1-1; 7 bases agree with TRBD1. The V segment lost 0 bases and the J segment 3 bases; nucleotides outside the gene matches: 7. CDR1 MNHEY and CDR2 SVGAGI come from the germline V gene. This CDR3 spans 16 amino acids. The CDR3 region has the DNA TGTGCCAGCAGTTACTCCCGAGGGGGCCGGGACACTGAAGCTTTCTTT. It translates to CASSYSRGGRDTEAFF.

V is TRBV30 and J is TRBJ2-7; D is possibly TRBD1 (6 bases). V was trimmed by 0 bases and J by 6 bases, leaving 9 bases between them. This CDR3 region has 12 residues. The germline CDR1 and CDR2 sequences are GTSNPN and SVGIG (reference sequence). CDR3 in amino acids: CAWSVSRGEQYF. CDR3 bases: TGTGCCTGGAGTGTAAGCAGGGGCGAGCAGTACTTC.

The genes are TRBV7-2 and TRBJ1-5; D is unclear. V lost 3 bases and J lost 4, with 10 bases in between. Germline CDR1 SGHTA, CDR2 FQGNSA. This CDR3 region has 14 residues. The CDR3 is CASSFSGSNQPQHF. DNA for the CDR3: TGTGCCAGCAGCTTTTCTGGCAGTAATCAGCCCCAGCATTTT.

V is TRBV29-1 and J is TRBJ1-1, with D perhaps matching TRBD1 (5 bases). CDR3 length equals 13 residues. V was pared by 6 bases and J by 5 bases, with 16 bases between. In germline, CDR1 is SQVTM, CDR2 ANQGSEA. CDR3 region: CSVGVMGGTEAFF. The CDR3 region has the DNA TGCAGCGTCGGGGTAATGGGGGGGACTGAAGCTTTCTTT.

This clone came up a few times. The chain employs TRBV5-6 and TRBJ1-2; D unclear. V lost 3 bases and J lost 8, with 8 bases in between. The CDR3 covers 11 residues. Germline CDR1 SGHDT, CDR2 YYEEEE. CDR3 bases: TGTGCCAGCAGCTCTTTCTACGGCTACACCTTC. Residues: CASSSFYGYTF.

This clone came up once. The chain carries TRBV4-1 and TRBJ2-1; 10 bases agree with TRBD2. The CDR3 covers 16 residues. V was pared by 3 bases and J by 6 bases, with 8 bases of the junction left unmatched. Germline V lookup: CDR1 MGHRA, CDR2 YSYEKL. The CDR3 coding sequence is TGCGCCAGCAGCCAGGCCGGGACTAGCGCGTTCAATGAGCAGTTCTTC. Translating it yields CASSQAGTSAFNEQFF.